Below, 18 T cell receptor beta chains from the same sample are listed, as sequenced in a study of shared clonotypes between healthy human individuals. Profiled with immunoSEQ multiplex PCR; TCRdb holds only in-frame clones, not every one. The profile shows some 1.5 million clones, under 99% of them singletons. Sequenced material: naive CD4+ T cells sorted from blood. As for subset: CD45RA+ positively selected. These receptors originate from a man younger than 40 in good health.

The rearrangement joins TRBV28 to TRBJ2-7; possible D gene TRBD2, 7 bases. The CDR3 has 12 amino acids. The germline V gene encodes CDR1 MDHEN and CDR2 SYDVKM. Deletions cut 10 bases from V and 5 bases from J, with 15 bases between. CDR3 in DNA: TGTGCCATCGGGCGGGGGCTCGACGAGCAGTACTTC. Translating gives CAIGRGLDEQYF.

In this sample, this clone turned up a few times. Within the sample, other DNA sequences also encode this same CDR3. The rearrangement joins TRBV5-1 to TRBJ2-3; D remains unclear. V was trimmed by 0 bases and J by 2 bases, leaving 4 bases between them. CDR1 is SGHRS and CDR2 is YFSETQ in the germline V gene. This CDR3 comprises 13 residues. CDR3 in amino acids: CASSLGPTDTQYF. The CDR3 DNA is TGCGCCAGCAGCTTGGGACCCACAGATACGCAGTATTTT.

This clone is a singleton in its sample. The chain employs TRBV5-1 and TRBJ2-4; 8 bases match TRBD1. Germline values: CDR1 SGHRS, CDR2 YFSETQ. The CDR3 runs 13 residues. Losses at the gene ends were 3 bases for V and 7 bases for J; bases not matched to a gene: 3. This CDR3 is CASSYRQGNIQYF. CDR3 coding DNA: TGCGCCAGCAGCTACAGACAGGGGAACATTCAGTACTTC.

This rearrangement joins TRBV19 to TRBJ1-1; 7 positions agree with TRBD1. CDR1 LNHDA and CDR2 SQIVND come from the germline V gene (reference sequence). The CDR3 extends over 15 amino acids. Losses at the gene ends were 3 bases for V and 3 bases for J; bases not matched to a gene: 7. The CDR3 protein is CASSMYRGRDTEAFF. Here the CDR3 DNA reads TGTGCCAGTAGTATGTACAGGGGTCGGGACACTGAAGCTTTCTTT.

In the case of this clone: The same CDR3 also results from other DNA sequences found in this sample. This chain links TRBV6-1 with TRBJ1-1; no clear D. V dropped 2 bases and J dropped 1 base, with 5 bases sitting between them. Germline assignment: CDR1 MNHNS and CDR2 SASEGT. This CDR3 region has 13 residues. DNA of the CDR3: TGTGCCAGCAGTGAAAGACCGAACACTGAAGCTTTCTTT. It yields the protein CASSERPNTEAFF.

This chain joins TRBV18 and TRBJ1-4; no clear D gene. CDR1 and CDR2 from the germline V gene are KGHSH and LQKENI. The CDR3 consists of 13 residues. V dropped 5 bases and J dropped 7 bases, with 11 bases sitting between them. This chain's CDR3 is CASSTNPGEKLFF. CDR3 nucleotides: TGTGCCAGCTCAACCAATCCGGGTGAAAAACTGTTTTTT.

In nucleotides, the CDR3 is TGTGCCATCAGGTCGAACACCGGGGAGCTGTTTTTT. Protein sequence: CAIRSNTGELFF. This chain links TRBV10-3 with TRBJ2-2; no reliable D call. V was pared by 6 bases and J by 0 bases, with 2 bases between. This CDR3 is built from 12 residues. Germline CDR1 and CDR2: ENHRY and SYGVKD.

The chain links TRBV28 to TRBJ2-7, with D unresolved. CDR3 size: 13 residues. The germline V and J ends were trimmed by 5 bases and 4 bases, with 12 bases remaining between them. Germline V CDR1 and CDR2: MDHEN, SYDVKM. CDR3 loop: CASSASPGYEQYF. The CDR3 DNA reads TGTGCCAGCAGTGCCAGCCCCGGTTACGAGCAGTACTTC. Using reference TRBV28 and TRBJ2-7 for the parts outside the CDR3, the full variable domain is DVKVTQSSRYLVKRTGEKVFLECVQDMDHENMFWYRQDPGLGLRLIYFSYDVKMKEKGDIPEGYSVSREKKERFSLILESASTNQTSMYLCASSASPGYEQYFGPGTRLTVT.

The V and J genes are TRBV27 and TRBJ2-1; 9 nucleotides agree with TRBD2. The CDR3 spans 14 residues. Trimming removed 5 bases from V and 5 bases from J; junction bases left unmatched: 4. Germline loops: CDR1 MNHEY, CDR2 SMNVEV (reference sequence). CDR3: CASSPLAGNNEQFF. CDR3 coding DNA: TGTGCCAGCAGTCCCCTAGCGGGAAACAATGAGCAGTTCTTC.

This chain uses TRBV19 with TRBJ2-3, with D perhaps TRBD1 (6 bases). V lost 6 bases and J 5 bases, leaving 12 bases between the germline ends. Germline V gives CDR1 LNHDA, CDR2 SQIVND (reference sequence). The length of the CDR3 is 13 residues. CDR3 loop: CASRTGLGDTQYF. The CDR3 nucleotides read TGTGCCAGTAGGACAGGCCTGGGAGATACGCAGTATTTT.

The V call is TRBV11-2, the J call TRBJ2-2, with D maybe TRBD2 (6 bases). The CDR3 totals 15 residues. CDR1 and CDR2 (germline): SGHAT, FQNNGV. V lost 5 bases to trimming and J lost 2 bases, with 12 bases between them. The CDR3 reads CASSPRDFNTGELFF. As DNA, the CDR3 is TGTGCCAGCAGCCCTCGGGACTTTAACACCGGGGAGCTGTTTTTT.

This clone appeared once. This chain joins TRBV28 and TRBJ2-2; a weak D match, TRBD2 (6 bases). V was clipped by 5 bases and J by 6 bases, with 19 bases between them. The CDR3 has 16 residues. Germline CDR1 MDHEN, CDR2 SYDVKM. Here the CDR3 reads CASSLPGGRSAGELFF. CDR3 coding DNA: TGTGCCAGCAGTCTCCCCGGAGGGAGGTCCGCCGGGGAGCTGTTTTTT.

On this clone itself: The same CDR3 is also encoded by other DNA sequences in this sample. The chain joins TRBV29-1 to TRBJ2-2, with D possibly being TRBD2 (6 bases). Trimming cost V 7 bases and J 1 base, with 10 bases left between them. The length of the CDR3 is 13 residues. Germline V gene data show CDR1 as SQVTM and CDR2 as ANQGSEA. The CDR3 is CSAGTLNTGELFF. DNA for the CDR3: TGCAGCGCGGGGACTCTGAACACCGGGGAGCTGTTTTTT.

The gene calls are TRBV28 and TRBJ1-5; tentative D call: TRBD1 (6 bases). Trimming took 4 bases from V and 1 from J, leaving 14 bases between them. CDR3 length equals 16 residues. Germline lookup yields CDR1 MDHEN and CDR2 SYDVKM. In DNA, the CDR3 is TGTGCCAGCAGTTCCTCAGGGGCGAAGAGCAATCAGCCCCAGCATTTT. It is translated as CASSSSGAKSNQPQHF.

The gene calls are TRBV9 and TRBJ2-7; TRBD1 might be the D (5 bases). Trimming removed 5 bases from V and 2 bases from J, with 11 bases in between. The length of the CDR3 is 13 residues. Germline V gene data show CDR1 as SGDLS and CDR2 as YYNGEE. The CDR3 DNA is TGTGCCAGCAGAGCAGGGTCTACCTACGAGCAGTACTTC. This codes for CASRAGSTYEQYF.

This chain connects TRBV14 to TRBJ2-2; D remains unclear. Looked up from germline, CDR1 is SGHDN and CDR2 is FVKESK. V gave up 2 bases and J gave up 5 bases, with 6 bases separating them. The CDR3 covers 13 residues. CDR3 protein: CASSQFLTGELFF. DNA of the CDR3: TGTGCCAGCAGCCAATTCTTAACCGGGGAGCTGTTTTTT.

The count of this clone is one. The rearrangement links TRBV11-2 to TRBJ2-3, with D possibly matching TRBD2 (6 bases). V lost 8 bases, J lost 5 bases, and 20 bases lay in between. The CDR3 is 15 amino acids. The germline V gene encodes CDR1 SGHAT and CDR2 FQNNGV. The CDR3 here is CASSLYGRVGDTQYF. The CDR3 nucleotides are TGTGCCAGCTCCCTTTACGGGAGAGTAGGAGATACGCAGTATTTT.

This chain uses TRBV21-1 with TRBJ2-4; TRBD2 is the table's D call, not checked against the DNA. TRBV21-1 is a pseudogene locus. There are 19 residues in the CDR3. For the CDR3, the DNA is TGTGCCAGCAGCAAAGTAGGGACTAGCGGGAGGGCGGCCAAAAACATTCAGTACTTC. It yields the protein CASSKVGTSGRAAKNIQYF.